Here is one T cell receptor beta chain with its context. This specimen comes from a study of PD-L1 blockade in urothelial cancer. Study-wide context: Administration of atezolizumab to patients began at some point between 2014 and 2016, at 1,200 mg intravenously every 3 weeks. Blood-derived samples held a median around 140,000 T cells.

Clones were read by immunoSEQ multiplex PCR, and TCRdb kept only the in-frame ones, dropping some. Among about 72,000 clones listed, roughly 88% were seen once. Described time point: pretreatment peripheral blood. Patients each gave 1 to 8 samples, pretreatment and on-treatment. CDR1 and CDR2 from the germline V gene are SGDLS and YYNGEE. The CDR3 runs 14 residues. V lost 2 bases to trimming and J lost 5 bases, with 10 bases between them. The chain couples TRBV9 to TRBJ2-2, with D perhaps TRBD2 (5 bases). Sequenced material: PBMCs, taken around atezolizumab (anti-PD-L1) treatment. This TCR was recovered from a man between 65 and 85 years old with urothelial cancer. For the CDR3, the DNA is TGTGCCAGCAGCGTGGAGGTACGGACCGGGGAGCTGTTTTTT. As protein: CASSVEVRTGELFF.